This T cell receptor beta chain was captured by sequencing in a study of cytomegalovirus exposure and HLA in healthy donors. General study points: Among TCR beta chains of equal frequency, HLA-associated ones were more clonally expanded in a later analysis. Associated with cytomegalovirus, according to the listing, were around 160 TCR beta chains. Solely CMV serostatus was available to characterize immune exposure.

This clone turned up a few times. Antigen specificity is unknown. The study ran its PCR with 60 Vbeta and 13 Jbeta primers. The table came from immunoSEQ multiplex PCR; TCRdb's copy has only in-frame clones and leaves some out. The sample carries around 150,000 clones, around 79% recorded once. This sequence was found in a woman aged 50 to 60 in good health and CMV-seropositive. The specimen sequenced was PBMCs.

CDR3 DNA sequence: TGTGCCACCAGCACACCAGGGGGCCTACTCGATCAGCCCCAGCATTTT. It specifies CATSTPGGLLDQPQHF. The chain employs TRBV15 and TRBJ1-5; 8 nucleotides agree with TRBD1. The germline gives CDR1 LNHNV, CDR2 YYDKDF (reference sequence). The ends lost 4 bases at V and 5 bases at J; junction bases unmatched: 10. The CDR3 has 16 amino acids. The full variable domain, in which reference TRBV15 and TRBJ1-5 provide the parts outside the CDR3, is DAMVIQNPRYQVTQFGKPVTLSCSQTLNHNVMYWYQQKSSQAPKLLFHYYDKDFNNEADTPDNFQSRRPNTSFCFLDIRSPGLGDTAMYLCATSTPGGLLDQPQHFGDGTRLSIL.